This is a list of T cell receptor beta chains from one sample in a study of control samples from healthy donors and cancer patients. Assay used: immunoSEQ multiplex PCR; TCRdb lists only in-frame clones, some missing. Here the sample spans 90,000 to 100,000 clones, 90% being singletons. Sequenced material: blood. These receptors came from a woman aged 18-29 years in good health. CDR3s include the opening cysteine and the closing phenylalanine or tryptophan. D genes are given only for firm matches.

j_gene	v_gene	d_gene	CDR3nt	CDR3aa
TRBJ2-7	TRBV29-1	TRBD2	TGCAGCGTTGAAGCGGGGGGTGAAATACGGTACTTC	CSVEAGGEIRYF
TRBJ2-1	TRBV6-4	TRBD2	TGTGCCAGCAGTGACGGGACTAGCGGGGGGAATGAGCAGTTCTTC	CASSDGTSGGNEQFF
TRBJ1-1	TRBV3-1/TRBV3-2	.	TGTGCCAGCAGCCCATCCGGGACTGAAGCTTTCTTT	CASSPSGTEAFF
TRBJ2-5	TRBV11-1	.	TGTGCCAGCAGCTTGGGCTACCTTCAAGAGACCCAGTACTTC	CASSLGYLQETQYF
TRBJ1-1	TRBV5-6	.	TGTGCCAGCAGCTTGGGACGGCCCAGCACTGAAGCTTTCTTT	CASSLGRPSTEAFF
TRBJ2-2	TRBV4-1	.	TGCGCCAGCAGCAACCCCCGTGGGACCGGTGACACCGGGGAGCTGTTTTTT	CASSNPRGTGDTGELFF
TRBJ2-1	TRBV11-2	TRBD2	TGTGCCAGCAGCTTCGCCTTGCGGACTAGCGGGGGCAATGAGCAGTTCTTC	CASSFALRTSGGNEQFF
TRBJ1-1	TRBV27	.	TGTGCCAGCAGTTCGCCACAGGGTGAAGCTTTCTTT	CASSSPQGEAFF
TRBJ1-1	TRBV7-9	.	TGTGCCAGCAGCTTAGCGCTAGGGTCAGGGCTAAGGACTGAAGCTTTCTTT	CASSLALGSGLRTEAFF
TRBJ2-1	TRBV7-2	.	TGTGCCAGCAGCTCGGGACCCTCCCTCTACAATGAGCAGTTCTTC	CASSSGPSLYNEQFF
TRBJ2-1	TRBV28	.	TGTGCCAGCAGTTTTCGGGGAGGCGACAATGAGCAGTTCTTC	CASSFRGGDNEQFF
TRBJ2-5	TRBV2	.	TGTGCCAGCGGTCTCCTGTTAGAGACCCAGTACTTC	CASGLLLETQYF